This is a list of T cell receptor beta chains from one sample in a study of early T cells in non-severe SARS-CoV-2 infection. MiXCR was run by TCRdb on the 5' RACE reads, yielding one entry per CDR3 protein. In the table there are more than 85,000 distinct CDR3 sequences, roughly 12% of which are singletons. The material sequenced was whole blood, taken at baseline. These receptors all stem from an adult who was a healthcare worker with PCR-confirmed SARS-CoV-2 infection or an uninfected control (not recorded which). Each CDR3 is given with its conserved first and last residue. A D gene is named only where the DNA matches it firmly. Clone sizes are given selectively: once, few, many, or a class where the clone is expanded.

cdr3_aa cdr3_nt j_call clone_size d_call v_call
CASSSEQGQGAIYYGYTF TGTGCCAGCAGTTCCGAACAAGGACAGGGGGCGATTTACTATGGCTACACCTTC TRBJ1-2 NA TRBD1 TRBV6-2/TRBV6-3
CSVETGAQYF TGCAGCGTTGAAACTGGAGCGCAGTATTTT TRBJ2-3 NA NA TRBV29-1
CASSTGQGLAYEQYF TGTGCCAGCAGCACCGGACAGGGCCTTGCCTACGAGCAGTACTTC TRBJ2-7 few TRBD1 TRBV5-4
CSVRTSGGGTGELFF TGCAGCGTTCGGACTAGCGGGGGTGGCACCGGGGAGCTGTTTTTT TRBJ2-2 NA TRBD2 TRBV29-1
CASSPTETLFNEQFF TGTGCCAGCAGTCCGACAGAAACTCTTTTCAATGAGCAGTTCTTC TRBJ2-1 NA NA TRBV12-3/TRBV12-4
CASSLQSLTGELFF TGTGCCAGCAGCTTACAGTCGCTCACCGGGGAGCTGTTTTTT TRBJ2-2 NA NA TRBV7-6
CASRETGTSVDIQYF TGTGCCAGCAGGGAAACCGGGACCTCTGTTGACATTCAGTACTTC TRBJ2-4 NA NA TRBV2
CSVVPGDTQYF TGCAGCGTTGTTCCGGGAGATACGCAGTATTTT TRBJ2-3 once NA TRBV29-1
CATGVGNSPLHF TGTGCCACCGGGGTCGGTAATTCACCCCTCCACTTT TRBJ1-6 few NA TRBV15
CAISEHGGQVVEAFF TGTGCCATCAGTGAGCATGGCGGGCAGGTCGTTGAAGCTTTCTTT TRBJ1-1 many NA TRBV10-3
CASSLGSGTQAHF TGTGCCAGCAGCCTCGGGTCAGGGACCCAGGCCCACTTT TRBJ1-6 few NA TRBV11-2
CASTGRDRGRNTEAFF TGCGCCAGCACCGGCCGGGACAGGGGCAGGAACACTGAAGCTTTCTTT TRBJ1-1 few TRBD1 TRBV5-1
CSVHTGRKLYNEQYF TGCAGTGTCCACACGGGCAGGAAATTGTATAACGAGCAGTACTTC TRBJ2-7 NA NA TRBV20-1
CASSASGSTDTQYF TGTGCCAGCAGTGCTAGCGGGAGTACAGATACGCAGTATTTT TRBJ2-3 few TRBD2 TRBV12-3/TRBV12-4
CASRKMGHTEAFF TGTGCCAGCAGGAAAATGGGGCACACTGAAGCTTTCTTT TRBJ1-1 few NA TRBV6-5
CASSSVAANEQFF TGTGCCAGCAGCTCCGTCGCGGCCAATGAGCAGTTCTTC TRBJ2-1 NA NA TRBV11-2
CASSYSQGRSEQYF TGTGCCAGCAGTTACTCCCAAGGACGGTCCGAGCAGTACTTC TRBJ2-7 NA NA TRBV6-5
CASSRNPQGEAGYTF TGTGCCAGCAGCAGGAACCCCCAGGGGGAGGCTGGCTACACCTTC TRBJ1-2 many TRBD1 TRBV5-5
CASSSERGSLYGYTF TGTGCCAGCAGCTCGGAGCGGGGGTCGCTCTATGGCTACACCTTC TRBJ1-2 few NA TRBV28
CASSLYRNRVEETQYF TGTGCCAGCAGCCTGTACAGGAATAGGGTGGAAGAGACCCAGTACTTC TRBJ2-5 NA NA TRBV11-1
CSAGTTGSAFF TGCAGTGCTGGCACAACAGGGTCGGCTTTCTTT TRBJ1-1 few NA TRBV20-1
CASSPFAEGPDTQYF TGTGCCAGCAGTCCCTTCGCCGAGGGTCCAGATACGCAGTATTTT TRBJ2-3 NA NA TRBV2
CASTRTSGGTSYNEQFF TGTGCCAGCACTAGGACTAGCGGGGGGACTTCCTACAATGAGCAGTTCTTC TRBJ2-1 NA TRBD2 TRBV2
CASSWGQAVQETQYF TGCGCCAGCAGCTGGGGACAGGCCGTTCAAGAGACCCAGTACTTC TRBJ2-5 NA TRBD1 TRBV5-1
CASSNDRGLRNTEAFF TGTGCCAGCTCAAATGACAGGGGGCTTAGGAACACTGAAGCTTTCTTT TRBJ1-1 many TRBD1 TRBV18
CASSAEVNYGYTF TGTGCCAGCAGTGCGGAGGTTAACTATGGCTACACCTTC TRBJ1-2 few NA TRBV2
CASSMRPRLGAISYEQYF TGTGCCAGTAGTATGCGCCCTCGGCTAGGGGCGATCTCCTACGAGCAGTACTTC TRBJ2-7 many NA TRBV19
CARVRGSAKNIQYF TGTGCCAGGGTCCGAGGTTCCGCCAAAAACATTCAGTACTTC TRBJ2-4 NA NA TRBV19
CSSADRHNYGYTF TGCAGCTCAGCGGACAGACATAACTATGGCTACACCTTC TRBJ1-2 many NA TRBV29-1
CASSPPVTDIAKNIQYF TGTGCCAGCTCACCACCGGTGACAGATATAGCCAAAAACATTCAGTACTTC TRBJ2-4 few NA TRBV18
CASSPRGLEEQYF TGTGCCAGCAGCCCCCGGGGACTAGAGGAGCAGTACTTC TRBJ2-7 many TRBD2 TRBV9
CASSLVYRGRGDQPQHF TGTGCCAGCAGTTTAGTGTACAGGGGGCGCGGGGATCAGCCCCAGCATTTT TRBJ1-5 many TRBD1 TRBV27
CASSQEGQGARSYTF TGTGCCAGCAGCCAGGAGGGACAGGGGGCACGAAGCTACACCTTC TRBJ1-2 NA TRBD1 TRBV3-1
CSARDREDSPLHF TGCAGTGCGCGGGACAGGGAGGACTCACCCCTCCACTTT TRBJ1-6 many TRBD1 TRBV20-1
CASHRGANEKLFF TGTGCCAGCCACAGGGGGGCTAATGAAAAACTGTTTTTT TRBJ1-4 few TRBD1 TRBV5-6
CASSLTGDSPLHF TGTGCCAGCAGTTTAACCGGTGATTCACCCCTCCACTTT TRBJ1-6 NA NA TRBV7-2
CASSLEHHTEAFF TGTGCCAGCAGCTTGGAACACCACACTGAAGCTTTCTTT TRBJ1-1 NA NA TRBV7-9
CASSLDGVAEQYF TGTGCCAGCAGCTTAGACGGGGTAGCCGAGCAGTACTTC TRBJ2-7 NA NA TRBV11-1
CATSRRGGETQYF TGTGCCACCAGCAGGAGGGGCGGGGAGACCCAGTACTTC TRBJ2-5 few NA TRBV15
CASTQGSGGADTQYF TGTGCCAGCACGCAGGGTAGCGGGGGGGCAGATACGCAGTATTTT TRBJ2-3 many TRBD2 TRBV7-6
CASTAIPRGTEAFF TGTGCCAGCACCGCGATCCCCCGGGGAACTGAAGCTTTCTTT TRBJ1-1 few NA TRBV28